What follows is one TCR beta chain and its context. Its matching antigen is unknown. It was 5'RACE with constant-segment primers that produced the TCR alpha and TCR beta cDNA libraries, which carried sample barcodes and UMIs. A single record per CDR3 protein comes from TCRdb applying MiXCR to the 5' RACE reads. This table has some 320,000 distinct CDR3 sequences, about 13% appearing once. The data belong to a study of T-cell memory formation after mild COVID-19. Study information: TCR clustering was largely donor specific.

Study-level results: Shrinking CD4+ clones were chiefly CM and EM; CD8+ ones were chiefly EMRA. A second wave of clones peaked on day 37, and their SARS-CoV-2 specificity went unconfirmed.

CDR3 length: 11 residues. The V and J ends lost 2 bases and 7 bases respectively, with 5 bases between them. Germline values: CDR1 MDHEN, CDR2 SYDVKM. This chain links TRBV28 with TRBJ1-1; no definite D call. Material for sequencing was PBMCs or a T cell subset sorted from them (not recorded which). This clonotype was sampled from a man between 18 and 35 years old who had mild COVID-19 (a few samples of this study predate the infection). Cell type and time point are not known. The CDR3 reads CASSLRVEAFF. The CDR3 DNA reads as TGTGCCAGCAGTTTACGGGTTGAAGCTTTCTTT.